The source of this T cell receptor beta chain is a study of blood T cell repertoires in COVID-19. Study-level background: The origin of the acute and convalescent COVID-19 samples was the United States, Italy and Spain. From T cells, B-cell-depleted T cells, or PBMCs came the material, which was cDNA or gDNA.

Authors' data handling: Reference gene primer amplification yielded estimated nucleated cell counts. Clones were read by immunoSEQ multiplex PCR, and TCRdb kept only the in-frame ones, dropping some. That table gives V, J and clone size, and the DNA gave D and trimming. The sample carries approximately 280,000 clones, around 89% recorded once. V lost 9 bases to trimming and J lost 6 bases, with 16 bases between them. The germline gives CDR1 SNHLY, CDR2 FYNNEI. The CDR3 has 13 residues. The receptor comes from a middle-aged man with acute or convalescent COVID-19. The source material was peripheral blood. The rearrangement uses TRBV2 and TRBJ2-3; possible D gene TRBD2, 6 bases. The CDR3 region is CASTLAVRDTQYF. Here the CDR3 DNA reads TGTGCCAGTACTTTAGCGGTCCGGGATACGCAGTATTTT.